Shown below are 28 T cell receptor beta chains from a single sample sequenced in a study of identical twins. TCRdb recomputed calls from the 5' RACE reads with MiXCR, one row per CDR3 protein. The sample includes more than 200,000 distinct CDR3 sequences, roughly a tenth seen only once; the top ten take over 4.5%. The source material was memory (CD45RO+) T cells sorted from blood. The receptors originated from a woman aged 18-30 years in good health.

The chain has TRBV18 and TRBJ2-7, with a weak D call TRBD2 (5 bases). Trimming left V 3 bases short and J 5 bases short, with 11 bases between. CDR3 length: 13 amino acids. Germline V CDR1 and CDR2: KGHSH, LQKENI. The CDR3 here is CASSPDTGDEQYF. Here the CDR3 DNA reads TGTGCCAGCTCACCCGACACCGGGGACGAGCAGTACTTC. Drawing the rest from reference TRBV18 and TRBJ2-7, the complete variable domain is NAGVMQNPRHLVRRRGQEARLRCSPMKGHSHVYWYRQLPEEGLKFMVYLQKENIIDESGMPKERFSAEFPKEGPSILRIQQVVRGDSAAYFCASSPDTGDEQYFGPGTRLTVT.

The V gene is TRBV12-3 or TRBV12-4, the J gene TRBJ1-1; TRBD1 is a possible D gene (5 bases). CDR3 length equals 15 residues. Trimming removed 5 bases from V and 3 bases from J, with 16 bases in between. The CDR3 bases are TGTGCCAGCAGTCCACAGAGGGCGGGGGACACTGAAGCTTTCTTT. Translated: CASSPQRAGDTEAFF.

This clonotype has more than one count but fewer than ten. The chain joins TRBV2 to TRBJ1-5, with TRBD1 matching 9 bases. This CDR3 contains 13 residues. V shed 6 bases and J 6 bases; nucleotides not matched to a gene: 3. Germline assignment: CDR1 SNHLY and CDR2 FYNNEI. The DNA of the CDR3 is TGTGCCAGCAGAGGGACAGGGAGTCAGCCCCAGCATTTT. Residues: CASRGTGSQPQHF.

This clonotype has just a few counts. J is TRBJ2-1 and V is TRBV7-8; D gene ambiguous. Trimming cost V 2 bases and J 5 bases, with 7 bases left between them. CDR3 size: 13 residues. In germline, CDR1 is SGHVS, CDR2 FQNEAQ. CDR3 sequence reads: CASSLYLHNEQFF. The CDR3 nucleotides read TGTGCCAGCAGCTTATATCTGCACAATGAGCAGTTCTTC.

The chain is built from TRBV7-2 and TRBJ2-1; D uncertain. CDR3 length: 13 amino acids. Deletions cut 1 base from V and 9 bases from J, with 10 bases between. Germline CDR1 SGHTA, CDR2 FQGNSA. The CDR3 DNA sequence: TGTGCCAGCAGCTTAGTCGGGTCCGGTGAGCAGTTCTTC. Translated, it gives CASSLVGSGEQFF.

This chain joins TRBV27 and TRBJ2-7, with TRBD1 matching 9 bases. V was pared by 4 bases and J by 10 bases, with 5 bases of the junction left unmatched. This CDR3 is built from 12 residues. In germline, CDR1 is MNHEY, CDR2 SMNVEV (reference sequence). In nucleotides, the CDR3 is TGTGCCAGCAGTTCACAGGGGGCGCTACAGTACTTC. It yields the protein CASSSQGALQYF.

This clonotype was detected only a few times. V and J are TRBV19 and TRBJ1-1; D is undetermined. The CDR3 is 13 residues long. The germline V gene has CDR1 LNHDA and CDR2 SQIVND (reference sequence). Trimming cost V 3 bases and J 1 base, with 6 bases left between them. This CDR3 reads CASSMSGNTEAFF. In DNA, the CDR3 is TGTGCCAGTAGTATGTCCGGGAACACTGAAGCTTTCTTT. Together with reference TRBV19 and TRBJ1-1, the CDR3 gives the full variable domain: DGGITQSPKYLFRKEGQNVTLSCEQNLNHDAMYWYRQDPGQGLRLIYYSQIVNDFQKGDIAEGYSVSREKKESFPLTVTSAQKNPTAFYLCASSMSGNTEAFFGQGTRLTVV.

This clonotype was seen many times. CDR3: CASSRTDYGYTF. The DNA for the CDR3 is TGTGCCAGCAGTAGGACGGACTATGGCTACACCTTC. The chain recombines TRBV12-3 or TRBV12-4 with TRBJ1-2; D uncertain. This CDR3 region has 12 residues. Trimming took off 5 bases at V and 3 bases at J, with 7 bases between the two ends.

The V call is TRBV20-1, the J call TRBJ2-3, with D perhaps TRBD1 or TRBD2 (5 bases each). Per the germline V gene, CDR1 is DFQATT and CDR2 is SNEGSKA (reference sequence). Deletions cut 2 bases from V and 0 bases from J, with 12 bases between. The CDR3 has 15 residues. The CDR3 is CSARWQGASTDTQYF. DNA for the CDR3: TGCAGTGCTAGATGGCAGGGAGCAAGCACAGATACGCAGTATTTT.

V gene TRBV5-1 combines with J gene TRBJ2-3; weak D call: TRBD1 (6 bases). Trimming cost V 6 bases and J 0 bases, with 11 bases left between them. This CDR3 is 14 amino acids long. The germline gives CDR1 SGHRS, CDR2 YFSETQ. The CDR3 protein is CASKQGPSTDTQYF. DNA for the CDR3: TGCGCCAGCAAACAGGGCCCCAGCACAGATACGCAGTATTTT.

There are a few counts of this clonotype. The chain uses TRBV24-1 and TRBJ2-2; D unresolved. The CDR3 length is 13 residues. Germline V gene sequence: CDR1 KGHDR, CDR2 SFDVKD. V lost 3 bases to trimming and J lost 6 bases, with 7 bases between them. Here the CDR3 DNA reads TGTGCCACCAGTGATCGGGCGGCCGGGGAGCTGTTTTTT. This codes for CATSDRAAGELFF.

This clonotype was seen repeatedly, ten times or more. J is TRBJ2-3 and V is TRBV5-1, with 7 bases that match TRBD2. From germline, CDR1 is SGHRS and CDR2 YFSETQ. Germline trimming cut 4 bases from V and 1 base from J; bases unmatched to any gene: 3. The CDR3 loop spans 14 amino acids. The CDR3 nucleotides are TGCGCCAGCAGCCTACGGGGGGGCACAGATACGCAGTATTTT. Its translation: CASSLRGGTDTQYF.

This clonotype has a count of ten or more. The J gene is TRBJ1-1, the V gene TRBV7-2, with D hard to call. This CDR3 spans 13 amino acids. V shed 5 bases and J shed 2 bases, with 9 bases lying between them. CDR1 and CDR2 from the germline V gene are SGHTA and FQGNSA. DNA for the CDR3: TGTGCCAGCAGCCGCAGGATTAACACTGAAGCTTTCTTT. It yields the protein CASSRRINTEAFF. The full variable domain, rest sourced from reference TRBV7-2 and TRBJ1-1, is GAGVSQSPSNKVTEKGKDVELRCDPISGHTALYWYRQSLGQGLEFLIYFQGNSAPDKSGLPSDRFSAERTGGSVSTLTIQRTQQEDSAVYLCASSRRINTEAFFGQGTRLTVV.

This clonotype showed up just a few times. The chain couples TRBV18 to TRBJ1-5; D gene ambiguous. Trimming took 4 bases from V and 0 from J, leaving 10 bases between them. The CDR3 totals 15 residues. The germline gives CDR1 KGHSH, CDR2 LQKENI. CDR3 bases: TGTGCCAGCTCACGGGCGGATATTAGCAATCAGCCCCAGCATTTT. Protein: CASSRADISNQPQHF.

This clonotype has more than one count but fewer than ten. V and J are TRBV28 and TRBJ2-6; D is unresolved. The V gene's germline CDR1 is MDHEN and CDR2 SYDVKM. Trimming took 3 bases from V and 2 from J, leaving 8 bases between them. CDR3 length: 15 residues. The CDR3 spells CASSFDRAGANVLTF. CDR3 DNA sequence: TGTGCCAGCAGTTTTGATAGGGCTGGGGCCAACGTCCTGACTTTC.

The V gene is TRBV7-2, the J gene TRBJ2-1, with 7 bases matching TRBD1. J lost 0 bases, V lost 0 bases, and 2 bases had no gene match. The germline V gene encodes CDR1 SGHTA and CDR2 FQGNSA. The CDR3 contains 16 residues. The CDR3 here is CASSLATGSSYNEQFF. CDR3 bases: TGTGCCAGCAGCTTAGCGACAGGGAGCTCCTACAATGAGCAGTTCTTC. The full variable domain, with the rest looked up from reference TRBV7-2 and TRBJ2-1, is GAGVSQSPSNKVTEKGKDVELRCDPISGHTALYWYRQSLGQGLEFLIYFQGNSAPDKSGLPSDRFSAERTGGSVSTLTIQRTQQEDSAVYLCASSLATGSSYNEQFFGPGTRLTVL.

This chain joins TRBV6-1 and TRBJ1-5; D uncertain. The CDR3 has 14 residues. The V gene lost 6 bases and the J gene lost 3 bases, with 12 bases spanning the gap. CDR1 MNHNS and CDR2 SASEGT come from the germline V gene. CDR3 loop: CASRPFSFNQPQHF. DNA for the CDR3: TGTGCCAGCAGGCCTTTCTCTTTCAATCAGCCCCAGCATTTT.

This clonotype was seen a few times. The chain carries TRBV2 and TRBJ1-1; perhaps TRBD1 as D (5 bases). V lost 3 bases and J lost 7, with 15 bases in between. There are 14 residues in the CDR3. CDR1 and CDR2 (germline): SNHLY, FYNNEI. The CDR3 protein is CASSDKRDADEAFF. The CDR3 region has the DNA TGTGCCAGCAGTGATAAAAGGGACGCCGATGAAGCTTTCTTT.

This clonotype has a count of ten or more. The CDR3 nucleotides read TGCAGTGTCAACCCTGGGGTAGGAAACATCCAGTACTTC. Protein sequence: CSVNPGVGNIQYF. The V gene is TRBV20-1, the J gene TRBJ2-5; D is uncertain. This CDR3 contains 13 residues. Germline CDR1 DFQATT, CDR2 SNEGSKA (reference sequence). V gave up 7 bases and J gave up 10 bases, with 22 bases separating them.

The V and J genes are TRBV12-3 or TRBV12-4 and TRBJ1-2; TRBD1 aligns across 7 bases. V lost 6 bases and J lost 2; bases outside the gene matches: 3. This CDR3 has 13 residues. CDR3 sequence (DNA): TGTGCCAGCAGGGGACAGATCAACTATGGCTACACCTTC. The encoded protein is CASRGQINYGYTF.

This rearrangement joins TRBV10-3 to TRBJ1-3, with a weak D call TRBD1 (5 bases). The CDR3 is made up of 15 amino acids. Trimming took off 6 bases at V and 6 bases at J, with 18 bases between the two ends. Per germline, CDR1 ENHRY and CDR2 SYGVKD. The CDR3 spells CAIRDNPGSQNTIYF. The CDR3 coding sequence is TGTGCCATCAGGGACAATCCCGGGAGCCAAAACACCATATATTTT.

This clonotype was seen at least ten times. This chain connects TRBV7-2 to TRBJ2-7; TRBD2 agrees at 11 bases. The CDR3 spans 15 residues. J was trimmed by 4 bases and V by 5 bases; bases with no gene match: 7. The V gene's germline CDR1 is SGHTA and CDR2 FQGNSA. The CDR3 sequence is CASSRGTSGYYEQYF. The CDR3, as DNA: TGTGCCAGCAGCCGCGGGACTAGCGGTTATTACGAGCAGTACTTC.

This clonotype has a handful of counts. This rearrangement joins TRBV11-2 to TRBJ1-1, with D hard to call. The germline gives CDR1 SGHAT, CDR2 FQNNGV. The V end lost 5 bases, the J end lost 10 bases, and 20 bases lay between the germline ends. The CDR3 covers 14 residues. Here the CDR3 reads CASSPSFSRVGAFF. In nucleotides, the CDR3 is TGTGCCAGCAGCCCAAGTTTCTCCCGGGTCGGAGCTTTCTTT.

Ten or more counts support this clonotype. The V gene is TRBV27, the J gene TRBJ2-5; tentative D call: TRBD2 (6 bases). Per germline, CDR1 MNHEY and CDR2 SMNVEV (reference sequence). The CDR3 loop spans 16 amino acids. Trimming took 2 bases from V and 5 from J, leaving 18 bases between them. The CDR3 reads CASSLRRGPLRETQYF. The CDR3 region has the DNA TGTGCCAGCAGTTTAAGGAGGGGACCCCTTCGGGAGACCCAGTACTTC.

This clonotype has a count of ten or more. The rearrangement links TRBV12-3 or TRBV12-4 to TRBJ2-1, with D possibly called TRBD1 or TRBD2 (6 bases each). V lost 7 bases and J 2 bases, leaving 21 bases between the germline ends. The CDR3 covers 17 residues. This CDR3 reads CASMHMGGSGPYNEQFF. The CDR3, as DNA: TGTGCCAGCATGCATATGGGGGGCTCTGGGCCCTACAATGAGCAGTTCTTC.

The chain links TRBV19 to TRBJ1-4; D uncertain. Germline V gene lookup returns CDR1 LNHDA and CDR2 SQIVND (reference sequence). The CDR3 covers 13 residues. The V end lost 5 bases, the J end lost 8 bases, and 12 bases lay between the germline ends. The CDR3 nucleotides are TGTGCCAGTAGTCCTCGTACGAGGGAAAAACTGTTTTTT. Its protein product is CASSPRTREKLFF.

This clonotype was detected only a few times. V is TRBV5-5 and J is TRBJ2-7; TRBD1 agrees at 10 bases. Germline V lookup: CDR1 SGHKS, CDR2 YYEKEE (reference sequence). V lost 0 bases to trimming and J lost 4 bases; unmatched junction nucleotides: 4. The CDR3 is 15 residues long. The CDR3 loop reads CASSLAGTGVYEQYF. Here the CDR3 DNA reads TGTGCCAGCAGCTTGGCGGGGACAGGGGTATACGAGCAGTACTTC.

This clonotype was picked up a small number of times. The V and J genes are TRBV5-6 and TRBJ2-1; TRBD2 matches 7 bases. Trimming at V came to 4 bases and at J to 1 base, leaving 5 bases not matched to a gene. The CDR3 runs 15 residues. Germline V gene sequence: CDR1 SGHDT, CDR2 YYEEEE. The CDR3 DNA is TGTGCCAGCAGCCTACTAGCGTCATCCTACAATGAGCAGTTCTTC. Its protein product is CASSLLASSYNEQFF. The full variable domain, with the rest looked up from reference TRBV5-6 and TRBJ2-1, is DAGVTQSPTHLIKTRGQQVTLRCSPKSGHDTVSWYQQALGQGPQFIFQYYEEEERQRGNFPDRFSGHQFPNYSSELNVNALLLGDSALYLCASSLLASSYNEQFFGPGTRLTVL.